These 9 T cell receptor beta chains came from one sample sequenced in a study of beta chain features in type 1 diabetes. Overall study results and limits: TCRB CDR3 length was moderately but significantly reduced in all four CD4+ subsets of Type 1 diabetes patients.

Expressed TCRB transcripts were sequenced after all isolated RNA was converted to cDNA. This table comes from immunoSEQ multiplex PCR, and its TCRdb copy is limited to in-frame clones, with some not included. The table includes more than 550,000 clones, roughly 13% detected once. Antigen specificity for these receptors is unknown. The sample taken for sequencing was naive CD4+ T cells from blood. These receptors all stem from a man between 18 and 35 years old with type 1 diabetes.

This clone was counted between two and nine times. This sequence joins TRBV19 and TRBJ2-7; TRBD1 aligns across 9 bases. This CDR3 is 14 amino acids long. Germline loops: CDR1 LNHDA, CDR2 SQIVND (reference sequence). V gave up 7 bases and J gave up 3 bases; unmatched junction bases: 7. CDR3 nucleotides: TGTGCCAGTAAGGTGAGACAGGGGGACTACGAGCAGTACTTC. Translating gives CASKVRQGDYEQYF.

This clone turned up a few times. The chain uses TRBV21-1 and TRBJ1-5. TRBV21-1 is assigned pseudogene status. CDR3 length: 16 residues. The CDR3 here is CASSKEAGGKRQPQHF. The CDR3 nucleotides are TGTGCCAGCAGCAAAGAGGCTGGGGGGAAGCGGCAGCCCCAGCATTTT.

This sequence joins TRBV7-3 and TRBJ2-1; 9 bases map to TRBD1. V lost 5 bases to trimming and J lost 5 bases; unmatched junction nucleotides: 7. The CDR3 spans 15 residues. Germline-derived CDR1 and CDR2 are SGHTA and FQGTGA. As DNA, the CDR3 is TGTGCCAGCAGCCGACACAGGGGGCAGGACAATGAGCAGTTCTTC. Translation gives CASSRHRGQDNEQFF.

The chain joins TRBV7-9 to TRBJ1-6; unclear D gene. The V gene lost 5 bases and the J gene lost 9 bases, with 11 bases spanning the gap. Germline values: CDR1 SEHNR, CDR2 FQNEAQ (reference sequence). The CDR3 totals 13 residues. The CDR3 DNA sequence: TGTGCCAGCAGCGGACGGTTAGGTTCACCCCTCCACTTT. Translation gives CASSGRLGSPLHF.

This clone showed up just a few times. The chain employs TRBV28 and TRBJ2-7; D is perhaps TRBD2 (5 bases). The ends were cut back, 3 bases at V and 7 bases at J, with 13 bases in the middle. Germline V gene lookup returns CDR1 MDHEN and CDR2 SYDVKM. The CDR3 runs 13 residues. CDR3 in amino acids: CASSLTSRGEQYF. Written as DNA, the CDR3 is TGTGCCAGCAGTTTGACCAGTAGAGGGGAGCAGTACTTC.

This clone was detected a few times. V usage is TRBV2 and J usage is TRBJ1-1; no clear D. V dropped 8 bases and J dropped 7 bases, with 11 bases sitting between them. CDR3 length: 11 amino acids. CDR1 and CDR2 from the germline V gene are SNHLY and FYNNEI. The CDR3 DNA reads TGTGCCAGCTGGAAAGAGATTGAAGCTTTCTTT. Amino acid sequence: CASWKEIEAFF.

The table lists this clone with a few counts. The V call is TRBV2, the J call TRBJ2-7; D is ambiguous. The CDR3 runs 12 residues. V shed 3 bases and J shed 9 bases, with 12 bases lying between them. CDR1 SNHLY and CDR2 FYNNEI come from the germline V gene. The CDR3 spells CASSDERFGQYF. CDR3 coding DNA: TGTGCCAGCAGTGATGAACGGTTCGGGCAGTACTTC.

This clone was counted between two and nine times. The J gene is TRBJ1-1, the V gene TRBV27; D perhaps matches TRBD1 (5 bases). Per the germline V gene, CDR1 is MNHEY and CDR2 is SMNVEV (reference sequence). Trimming removed 5 bases at V and 1 base at J, with 14 bases between. CDR3 length equals 15 residues. This CDR3 reads CASSKQESWNTEAFF. DNA of the CDR3: TGTGCCAGCAGTAAACAGGAGTCCTGGAACACTGAAGCTTTCTTT.

V usage is TRBV11-1 and J usage is TRBJ1-1; a weak D match, TRBD1 (6 bases). V gave up 4 bases and J gave up 1 base, with 10 bases separating them. Per germline, CDR1 SGHAT and CDR2 FQDESV (reference sequence). The CDR3 covers 14 residues. The CDR3 nucleotides are TGTGCCAGCAGCTCCGGACAGTGGAACACTGAAGCTTTCTTT. Protein product: CASSSGQWNTEAFF.